This TCR beta chain was observed in a study of T-cell memory formation after mild COVID-19. This clonotype has only a few counts. TCRdb re-called the 5' RACE reads through MiXCR, storing one row per CDR3 protein. The table lists around 320,000 distinct CDR3 sequences, 28% of them singletons. Germline lookup yields CDR1 KGHDR and CDR2 SFDVKD. CDR3 size: 17 residues. Trimming at V came to 6 bases and at J to 8 bases, leaving 16 bases not matched to a gene. The J gene is TRBJ2-1, the V gene TRBV24-1, with 9 positions matching TRBD1. Sequenced: PBMCs or a T cell subset sorted from them (not recorded which). The source of this sequence is an adult woman who had mild COVID-19 (a few samples of this study predate the infection). Cell type and time point are not known. This chain's CDR3 is CATSPTGTGSSWDEQFF. CDR3 nucleotides: TGTGCCACCAGTCCTACCGGGACAGGGTCATCTTGGGATGAGCAGTTCTTC.